Listed below are T cell receptor beta chains from one sample, sequenced in a study of shared clonotypes between healthy human individuals. Sequencing was performed with immunoSEQ multiplex PCR; in TCRdb, only in-frame clones are kept and a portion is missing. This table holds about 2 million clones, just under 95% found once. Input material: naive CD8+ T cells sorted from blood. These receptors were collected from a man aged 18-30 years in good health. Both conserved end residues are part of each CDR3. The order of the fields is clone size, J gene, V gene, D gene, CDR3 DNA, CDR3 protein. The D gene is left open where the match is weak. Size values are once, few and many counts, or a class for expanded clones, and some rows have none.

>NA|TRBJ2-2|TRBV30|NA
TGTGCCCGTCAGTATTCCGGGGAGCTGTTTTTT
CARQYSGELFF
>NA|TRBJ2-2|TRBV6-5|NA
TGTGCCAGCAGTTACTCTTCGACAGCGAACACCGGGGAGCTGTTTTTT
CASSYSSTANTGELFF
>NA|TRBJ2-7|TRBV7-8|NA
TGTGCCAGCCAGAGTAACGGGGACGTCTACGAGCAGTACTTC
CASQSNGDVYEQYF
>once|TRBJ2-3|TRBV5-1|TRBD1
TGCGCCAGCAGCCGTACAGGGGGCGATACGCAGTATTTT
CASSRTGGDTQYF
>NA|TRBJ2-7|TRBV27|TRBD1
TGTGCCAGCAGTTTAAAGGGCAGGGGGCCGTACGAGCAGTACTTC
CASSLKGRGPYEQYF
>once|TRBJ2-5|TRBV11-1|NA
TGTGCCAGCAGCTTGGGGGAAGAAGAGACCCAGTACTTC
CASSLGEEETQYF
>NA|TRBJ2-7|TRBV7-6|NA
TGTGCCAGCAGCCCAGGCGATTCCTACGAGCAGTACTTC
CASSPGDSYEQYF
>NA|TRBJ2-7|TRBV7-6|TRBD1
TGTGCCAGCAGCCCCCAGGATGAGGGGGCCAACGAGCAGTACTTC
CASSPQDEGANEQYF
>NA|TRBJ2-6|TRBV5-1|TRBD1
TGCGCCAGCAGCTCGGGACAGGATTTCGTTTCTGGGGCCAACGTCCTGACTTTC
CASSSGQDFVSGANVLTF
>NA|TRBJ2-3|TRBV28|TRBD1
TGTGCCAGCATACAGGGGACACAGACCATCACAGATACGCAGTATTTT
CASIQGTQTITDTQYF
>NA|TRBJ1-1|TRBV29-1|NA
TGCAGCGTTGAGTCTAGGGTTCCTCAACAACACACTGAAGCTTTCTTT
CSVESRVPQQHTEAFF
>NA|TRBJ2-3|TRBV10-3|TRBD2
TGTGCCATCAGTCTACTAGCGGGAGGAGGAGATACGCAGTATTTT
CAISLLAGGGDTQYF
>once|TRBJ2-3|TRBV7-9|TRBD2
TGTGCCAGCAGCTTCGGACTAGCCCCCCATACGCAGTATTTT
CASSFGLAPHTQYF
>NA|TRBJ2-2|TRBV4-3|TRBD2
TGCGCCAGCAGCCAAGAGATAAGACTAGCGGGACCCGGGGAGCTGTTTTTT
CASSQEIRLAGPGELFF
>NA|TRBJ1-1|TRBV30|NA
TGTGCCTGGATATCGGGGCAAGTGTACACTGAAGCTTTCTTT
CAWISGQVYTEAFF
>NA|TRBJ2-1|TRBV6-6|NA
TGTGCCAGCACCGGACATGTGAATGAGCAGTTCTTC
CASTGHVNEQFF
>NA|TRBJ1-5|TRBV4-1|NA
TGCGCCAGCAGCCAAGAAGGGGACGGCAATCAGCCCCAGCATTTT
CASSQEGDGNQPQHF
>NA|TRBJ1-1|TRBV29-1|NA
TGCAGCGTTGCTGGGCAGGGGTGGAACACTGAAGCTTTCTTT
CSVAGQGWNTEAFF
>NA|TRBJ2-1|TRBV6-7|NA
TGTGCCAGCAGTTACTCGATCCTCCTAAACACTCCAGGTTACAATGAGCAGTTCTTC
CASSYSILLNTPGYNEQFF
>NA|TRBJ1-1|TRBV20-1|NA
TGCAGTGCTCCGCCGGTTACTGAAGCTTTCTTT
CSAPPVTEAFF
>once|TRBJ2-1|TRBV5-1|NA
TGCGCCAGCAGCTTCTATAACAATGAGCAGTTCTTC
CASSFYNNEQFF
>NA|TRBJ2-7|TRBV2|TRBD2
TGTGCCAGCAGTGAAGCATTGGGACTAGCGGGCTACGAGCAGTACTTC
CASSEALGLAGYEQYF
>NA|TRBJ2-1|TRBV29-1|NA
TGCAGCGTTGAGAACATTGACTACAATGAGCAGTTCTTC
CSVENIDYNEQFF
>once|TRBJ2-7|TRBV5-1|NA
TGCGCCAGCAGCTCATATCAGGGTGAGGACGAGCAGTACTTC
CASSSYQGEDEQYF
>NA|TRBJ1-2|TRBV6-1|NA
TGTGCCAGCAGTGAACTCGCTTTGTCTGCTTCCTATGGCTACACCTTC
CASSELALSASYGYTF
>NA|TRBJ2-7|TRBV7-9|NA
TGTGCCAGCAGCAATAGTACAGGGAACTACGAGCAGTACTTC
CASSNSTGNYEQYF
>NA|TRBJ2-2|TRBV27|NA
TGTGCCAGCAGTCAATTATTCACCGGGGAGCTGTTTTTT
CASSQLFTGELFF
>few|TRBJ1-5|TRBV6-5|NA
TGTGCCAGCAGTTACGGTCAGGGCAATCAGCCCCAGCATTTT
CASSYGQGNQPQHF
>NA|TRBJ2-7|TRBV13|TRBD2
TGTGCCAGCAGAATAGCGGGTGACTACGAGCAGTACTTC
CASRIAGDYEQYF
>NA|TRBJ2-1|TRBV25-1|NA
TGTGCCACCACAGTCGGAGAATTAGGCAATGAGCAGTTCTTC
CATTVGELGNEQFF
>NA|TRBJ2-7|TRBV5-6|TRBD2
TGTGCCAGCAGGCCTAACGTACTAGCGGGAGTCGAGCAGTACTTC
CASRPNVLAGVEQYF
>NA|TRBJ2-4|TRBV27|NA
TGTGCCAGCAGTTTTGTTGGGCCCGGGGGAAACATTCAGTACTTC
CASSFVGPGGNIQYF
>once|TRBJ2-1|TRBV10-3|NA
TGTGCCATCAGTGCGACGGGAAGCAATGAGCAGTTCTTC
CAISATGSNEQFF
>NA|TRBJ1-2|TRBV28|NA
TGTGCCAGCAGTCCAACGCCTAATTATGGCTACACCTTC
CASSPTPNYGYTF
>NA|TRBJ2-2|TRBV28|TRBD1
TGTGCCAGCAGTTTCCCGGCAGGGGGCAACACCGGGGAGCTGTTTTTT
CASSFPAGGNTGELFF
>once|TRBJ1-1|TRBV4-1|NA
TGCGCCAGCAGCCAAGTCTCTAACACTGAAGCTTTCTTT
CASSQVSNTEAFF
>NA|TRBJ2-1|TRBV4-3|NA
TGCGCCAGCAGCCAAGACGAAGAAGGTGCTAGATACAATGAGCAGTTCTTC
CASSQDEEGARYNEQFF
>NA|TRBJ2-5|TRBV7-6|NA
TGTGCCAGCAGCTTAGTTAGGGGGGAAACCCAAGAGACCCAGTACTTC
CASSLVRGETQETQYF
>once|TRBJ2-3|TRBV27|TRBD2
TGTGCCAGCAGTTTTAGCGGGGGGGCCCTAAGAACAGATACGCAGTATTTT
CASSFSGGALRTDTQYF
>NA|TRBJ2-3|TRBV7-2|TRBD2
TGTGCCAGCAGCTTAATGGGCGGGAGTCCCACGGATACGCAGTATTTT
CASSLMGGSPTDTQYF
>NA|TRBJ2-1|TRBV7-3|TRBD2
TGTGCCAGCAGCTTAACGCTGGGACTAAAGGATGAGCAGTTCTTC
CASSLTLGLKDEQFF
>NA|TRBJ1-2|TRBV5-1|NA
TGCGCCAGCAGCTTGTTCAGGGCAGGCGATGGCTACACCTTC
CASSLFRAGDGYTF
>NA|TRBJ1-2|TRBV4-1|NA
TGCGCCAGCAGCCAAGTCGCAGCTAACTATGGCTACACCTTC
CASSQVAANYGYTF
>NA|TRBJ2-7|TRBV2|NA
TGTGCCAGCAGTGGGGAGGATCCGGTATACGAGCAGTACTTC
CASSGEDPVYEQYF
>NA|TRBJ2-7|TRBV5-4|NA
TGTGCCAGCACGCAGGGCTACGAGCAGTACTTC
CASTQGYEQYF
>NA|TRBJ1-6|TRBV2|NA
TGTGCCAGCAGTGGGGTGAATAGTAATTCACCCCTCCACTTT
CASSGVNSNSPLHF
>NA|TRBJ2-7|TRBV5-4|TRBD1
TGTGCCAGCAGCCCACAGGGGTACGAGCAGTACTTC
CASSPQGYEQYF
>NA|TRBJ2-3|TRBV27|NA
TGTGCCAGCAGTTTGCAGGGGCTCACAGATACGCAGTATTTT
CASSLQGLTDTQYF
>NA|TRBJ2-3|TRBV30|NA
TGTGCCTGGAGTGTAGGGGCGGGGAGCACAGATACGCAGTATTTT
CAWSVGAGSTDTQYF
>NA|TRBJ2-3|TRBV7-8|TRBD2
TGTGCCAGCAGCTTAGCCTTTGGACTAGCGGGGGAGTCAGATACGCAGTATTTT
CASSLAFGLAGESDTQYF
>NA|TRBJ1-3|TRBV4-1|NA
TGCGCCAGCAGCCAGCGCTTCAGGGGCTCTGGAAACACCATATATTTT
CASSQRFRGSGNTIYF
>NA|TRBJ1-3|TRBV7-9|TRBD1
TGTGCCAGCAGCTTAGAGGGGACAGGGGCTGGAAACACCATATATTTT
CASSLEGTGAGNTIYF
>NA|TRBJ2-2|TRBV4-1|TRBD1
TGCGCCAGCAGCCACCCCCCAGGGACAGGCAACACCGGGGAGCTGTTTTTT
CASSHPPGTGNTGELFF
>NA|TRBJ2-5|TRBV6-5|NA
TGTGCCAGCAGTTACTTGATACAAGAGACCCAGTACTTC
CASSYLIQETQYF
>NA|TRBJ2-5|TRBV9|NA
TGTGCCAGCAGCCCCTTCTTGGCCCTCCAGGGAGAGACCCAGTACTTC
CASSPFLALQGETQYF
>NA|TRBJ2-7|TRBV5-1|NA
TGCGCCAGCAGCTTGGTTTCGCAAAGCTACGAGCAGTACTTC
CASSLVSQSYEQYF
>NA|TRBJ2-3|TRBV9|TRBD2
TGTGCCAGCAGCGTTGGGACTAGCGGGGGTGGAGATACGCAGTATTTT
CASSVGTSGGGDTQYF
>NA|TRBJ2-2|TRBV14|TRBD2
TGTGCCAGCAGTCCCTGGGGGGGAACCGGGGAGCTGTTTTTT
CASSPWGGTGELFF
>NA|TRBJ1-1|TRBV2|NA
TGTGCCAGCAGTGAAGCGACGAGTAACACTGAAGCTTTCTTT
CASSEATSNTEAFF
>NA|TRBJ2-3|TRBV30|TRBD2
TGTGCCTGGAGCGCCGGGACTAGCGGGTGGGGATACACAGATACGCAGTATTTT
CAWSAGTSGWGYTDTQYF